These 25 T cell receptor beta chains came from one sample sequenced in a study of blood T cell repertoires in COVID-19. Some clones are missing from TCRdb's copy, which holds only in-frame ones; the method was immunoSEQ multiplex PCR. The repertoire has 250,000 to 300,000 clones, approximately 91% of them found once; the top ten carry approximately 1.3%. The sample consisted of PBMCs or T cells enriched from blood (not recorded which). The receptors shown here come from a human donor in a cohort exposed to, infected with or recovered from COVID-19 (not recorded which). The donor label of this sample is uncertain.

The chain employs TRBV30 and TRBJ2-5, with 9 bases lining up with TRBD2. The CDR3 totals 14 residues. In germline, CDR1 is GTSNPN, CDR2 SVGIG (reference sequence). J was trimmed by 6 bases and V by 4 bases; bases with no gene match: 9. CDR3 sequence reads: CAWTPLAGLKTQYF. The CDR3 coding sequence is TGTGCCTGGACCCCGCTAGCGGGGTTGAAGACCCAGTACTTC.

The chain recombines TRBV4-1 with TRBJ2-1; TRBD2 agrees at 7 bases. The CDR3 extends over 16 amino acids. The V gene's germline CDR1 is MGHRA and CDR2 YSYEKL. With 0 bases clipped from V and 4 bases from J, the junction kept 6 bases outside the gene matches. CDR3 DNA sequence: TGCGCCAGCAGCCAAGATATCGGGGGAGGGTACAATGAGCAGTTCTTC. The encoded protein is CASSQDIGGGYNEQFF.

The chain has TRBV6-5 and TRBJ1-1, with TRBD1 identical over 7 bases. Germline lookup yields CDR1 MNHEY and CDR2 SVGAGI. J lost 5 bases, V lost 6 bases, and 9 bases had no gene match. CDR3 length: 14 residues. CDR3 coding DNA: TGTGCCAGCAGCCAACAGGGGCTGGGGACTGAAGCTTTCTTT. Its protein product is CASSQQGLGTEAFF.

J is TRBJ1-1 and V is TRBV27; 9 nucleotides match TRBD1. The CDR3 is 17 amino acids. The J segment lost 3 bases and the V segment lost 6 bases, leaving 14 bases of the junction unmatched. CDR1 is MNHEY and CDR2 is SMNVEV in the germline V gene (reference sequence). The CDR3 protein is CASSGSPGTGLYTEAFF. For the CDR3, the DNA is TGTGCCAGCAGCGGCAGTCCCGGGACAGGGCTTTACACTGAAGCTTTCTTT.

The chain joins TRBV18 to TRBJ1-5; 8 nucleotides agree with TRBD1. CDR1 and CDR2 from the germline V gene are KGHSH and LQKENI. Unmatched junction bases numbered 8, after V lost 6 bases and J lost 7 bases. This CDR3 comprises 14 residues. The CDR3 nucleotides are TGTGCCAGCTCCCCGGACAGGGACAGCCAGCCCCAGCATTTT. As protein: CASSPDRDSQPQHF.

The chain links TRBV9 to TRBJ1-5; TRBD1 is a possible D gene (6 bases). This CDR3 is built from 15 residues. The germline CDR1 and CDR2 sequences are SGDLS and YYNGEE. The V end was cut by 3 bases, the J end by 0 bases, with 10 bases between. The chain's CDR3 is CASSATDSSNQPQHF. For the CDR3, the DNA is TGTGCCAGCAGCGCGACGGACAGTAGCAATCAGCCCCAGCATTTT.

This chain joins TRBV7-2 and TRBJ2-2; 8 nucleotides line up with TRBD2. The CDR3 contains 17 residues. The germline V gene has CDR1 SGHTA and CDR2 FQGNSA. With 4 bases clipped from V and 5 bases from J, the junction kept 12 bases outside the gene matches. CDR3 amino acids: CASSSLWTGGLTGELFF. In DNA form, the CDR3 reads TGTGCCAGCAGCTCCCTCTGGACGGGGGGGCTTACCGGGGAGCTGTTTTTT.

The chain uses TRBV11-2 and TRBJ2-7; no clear D. The V gene lost 5 bases and the J gene lost 1 base, with 12 bases spanning the gap. Germline CDR1 and CDR2: SGHAT and FQNNGV. The CDR3 is made up of 14 amino acids. Here the CDR3 DNA reads TGTGCCAGCAGCAACATCGCGGAGTCCTACGAGCAGTACTTC. Translated, it gives CASSNIAESYEQYF.

CDR3 sequence: CASSVALTGGREKLFF. In nucleotides, the CDR3 is TGTGCCAGCAGCGTAGCCCTGACAGGGGGAAGAGAAAAACTGTTTTTT. This chain links TRBV9 with TRBJ1-4, with TRBD1 matching over 9 bases. J gave up 8 bases and V 0 bases, and 8 bases lay outside the gene matches. In germline, CDR1 is SGDLS, CDR2 YYNGEE. The CDR3 consists of 16 residues. Variable domain in full (rest from reference TRBV9 and TRBJ1-4): DSGVTQTPKHLITATGQRVTLRCSPRSGDLSVYWYQQSLDQGLQFLIQYYNGEERAKGNILERFSAQQFPDLHSELNLSSLELGDSALYFCASSVALTGGREKLFFGSGTQLSVL.

The chain recombines TRBV4-1 with TRBJ1-6, with TRBD1 identical over 12 bases. The CDR3 spans 18 residues. Trimming took 1 base from V and 9 from J; bases not matched to a gene: 10. Germline V lookup: CDR1 MGHRA, CDR2 YSYEKL. CDR3 sequence reads: CASSQGRDRGPHGSPLHF. The CDR3 DNA is TGCGCCAGCAGCCAAGGCCGGGACAGGGGGCCGCATGGTTCACCCCTCCACTTT.

J is TRBJ1-2 and V is TRBV19; D possibly corresponds to TRBD1 (5 bases). Trimming cost V 7 bases and J 7 bases, with 13 bases left between them. The V gene's germline CDR1 is LNHDA and CDR2 SQIVND (reference sequence). This CDR3 is 12 amino acids long. CDR3 DNA sequence: TGTGCCAGTAAGGGGCAGGATGGTGGCTACACCTTC. The encoded protein is CASKGQDGGYTF.

Remarks on this clone: Additional DNA sequences in this sample encode the identical CDR3. This sequence joins TRBV6-5 and TRBJ2-5; 8 bases fit TRBD2. The CDR3 spans 14 residues. V lost 5 bases and J lost 2; bases outside the gene matches: 4. In germline, CDR1 is MNHEY, CDR2 SVGAGI. CDR3: CASSPSGGQETQYF. The CDR3 coding sequence is TGTGCCAGCAGTCCCAGCGGGGGACAAGAGACCCAGTACTTC.

The chain uses TRBV6-5 and TRBJ1-6; D gene uncertain. This CDR3 is built from 14 residues. V was clipped by 6 bases and J by 7 bases, with 13 bases between them. Germline values: CDR1 MNHEY, CDR2 SVGAGI. The CDR3 DNA reads TGTGCCAGCAGGGGAGTCGGGGAGAATTCACCCCTCCACTTT. It translates to CASRGVGENSPLHF.

The genes are TRBV7-8 and TRBJ2-7, with 7 bases lining up with TRBD1. Germline CDR1 SGHVS, CDR2 FQNEAQ. CDR3 length equals 14 residues. Unmatched junction bases numbered 5, after V lost 1 base and J lost 5 bases. The CDR3 loop reads CASSLVYRGDEQYF. DNA of the CDR3: TGTGCCAGCAGCTTAGTATACAGGGGAGACGAGCAGTACTTC.

The J gene is TRBJ1-5, the V gene TRBV29-1, with a possible D match to TRBD1 (5 bases). Germline values: CDR1 SQVTM, CDR2 ANQGSEA. The CDR3 contains 12 residues. The V end was cut by 6 bases, the J end by 6 bases, with 12 bases between. This CDR3 is CSVGEGTQPQHF. As DNA, the CDR3 is TGCAGCGTCGGGGAGGGGACTCAGCCCCAGCATTTT.

A remark on this clone: Within the sample, other DNA sequences also encode this same CDR3. This chain connects TRBV27 to TRBJ1-4, with TRBD1 matching 10 bases. Germline V gives CDR1 MNHEY, CDR2 SMNVEV (reference sequence). The CDR3 consists of 14 residues. The ends lost 3 bases at V and 7 bases at J; junction bases unmatched: 2. The CDR3 coding sequence is TGTGCCAGCAGTTTTGGACAGGGGGTTGAAAAACTGTTTTTT. Its protein product is CASSFGQGVEKLFF.

V is TRBV14 and J is TRBJ2-3, with D maybe TRBD1 (6 bases). Germline lookup yields CDR1 SGHDN and CDR2 FVKESK. V lost 3 bases and J lost 2, with 12 bases in between. This CDR3 has 15 residues. CDR3 coding DNA: TGTGCCAGCAGCCATCGCCGGGACAACACAGATACGCAGTATTTT. Amino acid sequence: CASSHRRDNTDTQYF.

V and J are TRBV7-8 and TRBJ2-2; possibly TRBD1 for D (6 bases). The ends were cut back, 5 bases at V and 2 bases at J, with 12 bases in the middle. This CDR3 region has 15 residues. Looked up from germline, CDR1 is SGHVS and CDR2 is FQNEAQ. The CDR3 DNA is TGTGCCAGCAGCATGGGGACAACTAACACCGGGGAGCTGTTTTTT. Translation gives CASSMGTTNTGELFF.

CDR3 region: CASSRTGNTEAFF. CDR3 in DNA: TGCGCCAGCAGCAGGACAGGGAACACTGAAGCTTTCTTT. The V gene is TRBV5-1, the J gene TRBJ1-1; 7 nucleotides line up with TRBD1. There are 13 residues in the CDR3. The germline CDR1 and CDR2 sequences are SGHRS and YFSETQ. The ends lost 4 bases at V and 1 base at J; junction bases unmatched: 1. Supplemented by reference TRBV5-1 and TRBJ1-1, the full variable domain reads KAGVTQTPRYLIKTRGQQVTLSCSPISGHRSVSWYQQTPGQGLQFLFEYFSETQRNKGNFPGRFSGRQFSNSRSEMNVSTLELGDSALYLCASSRTGNTEAFFGQGTRLTVV.

The rearrangement joins TRBV19 to TRBJ1-5; the match to TRBD1 covers 8 bases. Germline V gives CDR1 LNHDA, CDR2 SQIVND (reference sequence). Unmatched junction bases numbered 9, after V lost 5 bases and J lost 0 bases. This CDR3 is built from 17 residues. The CDR3 here is CASSFRQGAGSNQPQHF. The CDR3 bases are TGTGCCAGTAGTTTTAGGCAGGGGGCAGGTAGCAATCAGCCCCAGCATTTT.

This rearrangement joins TRBV6-2 or TRBV6-3 to TRBJ1-5, with TRBD1 as a possible D gene (5 bases). Germline V gives CDR1 MNHEY, CDR2 SVGEGT. The CDR3 has 13 residues. Trimming stripped 5 bases from V and 3 bases from J, with 8 bases between. The CDR3 reads CASSTGFNQPQHF. The CDR3 DNA sequence: TGTGCCAGCAGTACAGGTTTCAATCAGCCCCAGCATTTT.

Here the CDR3 DNA reads TGTGCCAGCAGTCTTTTGCCCGCTTCCCGGGTCGGGAACTATGGCTACACCTTC. This gives the protein CASSLLPASRVGNYGYTF. The chain carries TRBV9 and TRBJ1-2, with no clear D. With 5 bases removed from V and 2 bases from J, the gap between germline ends came to 25 bases. Looked up from germline, CDR1 is SGDLS and CDR2 is YYNGEE. CDR3 length equals 18 residues. Variable domain in full (rest from reference TRBV9 and TRBJ1-2): DSGVTQTPKHLITATGQRVTLRCSPRSGDLSVYWYQQSLDQGLQFLIQYYNGEERAKGNILERFSAQQFPDLHSELNLSSLELGDSALYFCASSLLPASRVGNYGYTFGSGTRLTVV.

The chain joins TRBV20-1 to TRBJ1-2; D is undetermined. Germline V lookup: CDR1 DFQATT, CDR2 SNEGSKA (reference sequence). This CDR3 contains 11 residues. Trimming removed 6 bases at V and 7 bases at J, with 12 bases between. CDR3 nucleotide sequence: TGCAGTGCCGAGGATCCCGCTGGCTACACCTTC. Amino acid sequence: CSAEDPAGYTF.

This chain links TRBV7-3 with TRBJ1-1; 8 nucleotides line up with TRBD1. Germline V lookup: CDR1 SGHTA, CDR2 FQGTGA. With 6 bases clipped from V and 1 base from J, the junction kept 10 bases outside the gene matches. The CDR3 loop spans 16 amino acids. This CDR3 is CASSRGQGTRNTEAFF. CDR3 coding DNA: TGTGCCAGCAGTCGCGGACAGGGAACGAGGAACACTGAAGCTTTCTTT.

This chain joins TRBV7-9 and TRBJ2-3, with 7 bases fitting TRBD2. CDR1 is SEHNR, CDR2 FQNEAQ, per germline (reference sequence). The CDR3 runs to 16 residues. The junction had 8 bases not matched to a gene; V was cut back by 4 bases and J by 1 base. CDR3 amino acids: CASSSRGGLRTDTQYF. In DNA, the CDR3 is TGTGCCAGCAGCTCACGCGGGGGTTTACGCACAGATACGCAGTATTTT.